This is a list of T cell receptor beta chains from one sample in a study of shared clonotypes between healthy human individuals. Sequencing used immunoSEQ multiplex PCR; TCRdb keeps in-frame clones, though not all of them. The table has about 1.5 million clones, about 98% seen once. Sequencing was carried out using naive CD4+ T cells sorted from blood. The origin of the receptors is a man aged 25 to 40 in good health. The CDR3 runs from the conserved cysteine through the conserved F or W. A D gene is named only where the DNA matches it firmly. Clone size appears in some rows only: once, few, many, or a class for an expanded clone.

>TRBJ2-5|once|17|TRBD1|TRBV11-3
CASSSSPGQRIKETQYF
TGTGCCAGCAGCTCCTCTCCGGGACAGCGAATTAAAGAGACCCAGTACTTC
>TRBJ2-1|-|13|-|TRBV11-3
CASSLGGYNEQFF
TGTGCCAGCAGCTTGGGCGGCTACAATGAGCAGTTCTTC
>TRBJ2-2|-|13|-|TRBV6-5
CAVRTDNTGELFF
TGTGCTGTCAGGACCGATAACACCGGGGAGCTGTTTTTT
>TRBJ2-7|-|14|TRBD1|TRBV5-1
CASSQGDGTYEQYF
TGCGCCAGCAGCCAGGGGGACGGAACCTACGAGCAGTACTTC
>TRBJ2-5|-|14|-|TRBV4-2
CASSQGAGEETQYF
TGTGCCAGCAGCCAAGGGGCAGGGGAAGAGACCCAGTACTTC
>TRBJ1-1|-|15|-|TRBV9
CASSPVRWANTEAFF
TGTGCCAGCAGCCCGGTACGATGGGCGAACACTGAAGCTTTCTTT
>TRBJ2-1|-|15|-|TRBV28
CASRRERVSYNEQFF
TGTGCCAGCAGGCGTGAGAGAGTCTCCTACAATGAGCAGTTCTTC
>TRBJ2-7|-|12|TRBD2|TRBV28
CASRRGLGEQYF
TGTGCCAGCAGGAGAGGACTAGGGGAGCAGTACTTC
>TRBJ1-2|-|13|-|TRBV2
CASSEEVEDGYTF
TGTGCCAGCAGTGAAGAGGTTGAGGATGGCTACACCTTC
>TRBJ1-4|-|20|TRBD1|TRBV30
CAWSVRRTGGLPATNEKLFF
TGTGCCTGGAGTGTACGACGGACAGGGGGTCTCCCCGCAACTAATGAAAAACTGTTTTTT
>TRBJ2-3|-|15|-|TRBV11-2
CASTSRAGLTDTQYF
TGTGCCAGCACCTCCCGGGCGGGCCTTACAGATACGCAGTATTTT
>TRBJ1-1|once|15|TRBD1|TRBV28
CASSSHGTEDTEAFF
TGTGCCAGCAGCTCTCACGGGACAGAGGACACTGAAGCTTTCTTT
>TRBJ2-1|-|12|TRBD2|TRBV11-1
CASSLAAGAKFF
TGTGCCAGCAGCTTAGCCGCGGGAGCGAAATTCTTC
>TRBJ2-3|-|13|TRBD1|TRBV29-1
CSPDRTSTDTQYF
TGCAGCCCGGACAGGACTAGCACAGATACGCAGTATTTT
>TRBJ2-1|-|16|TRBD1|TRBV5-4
CASSPLRGPGDNEQFF
TGTGCCAGCAGCCCCCTCAGGGGGCCGGGAGACAATGAGCAGTTCTTC
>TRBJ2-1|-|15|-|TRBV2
CASSEAVPMVNEQFF
TGTGCCAGCAGTGAAGCGGTCCCCATGGTGAATGAGCAGTTCTTC
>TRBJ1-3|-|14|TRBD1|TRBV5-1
CASSPGTGGNTIYF
TGCGCCAGCAGCCCGGGGACAGGTGGAAACACCATATATTTT
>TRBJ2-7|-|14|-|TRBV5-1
CASRPGTDAYEQYF
TGCGCCAGCAGACCCGGGACGGACGCCTACGAGCAGTACTTC
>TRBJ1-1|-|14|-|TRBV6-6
CASSDGPENTEAFF
TGTGCCAGCAGTGATGGGCCAGAGAACACTGAAGCTTTCTTT
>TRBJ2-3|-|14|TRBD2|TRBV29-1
CSVVPAGGTDTQYF
TGCAGCGTTGTTCCGGCGGGAGGAACAGATACGCAGTATTTT
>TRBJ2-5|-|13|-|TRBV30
CAWSVGVVETQYF
TGTGCCTGGAGTGTAGGGGTCGTGGAGACCCAGTACTTC
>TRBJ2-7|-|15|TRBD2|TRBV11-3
CASSLGLAGGHEQYF
TGTGCCAGCAGCTTAGGTCTAGCGGGAGGCCACGAGCAGTACTTC
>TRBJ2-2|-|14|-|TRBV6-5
CASSYSIFPGELFF
TGTGCCAGCAGTTACTCGATTTTCCCCGGGGAGCTGTTTTTT
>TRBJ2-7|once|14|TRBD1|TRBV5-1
CASRLGTEPYEQYF
TGCGCCAGCCGTCTGGGGACAGAGCCCTACGAGCAGTACTTC
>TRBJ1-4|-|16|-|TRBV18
CASSTGRIATNEKLFF
TGTGCCAGCTCAACCGGACGTATTGCAACTAATGAAAAACTGTTTTTT
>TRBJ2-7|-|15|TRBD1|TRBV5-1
CASSLRQGDPYEQYF
TGCGCCAGCAGCTTAAGACAGGGAGATCCCTACGAGCAGTACTTC
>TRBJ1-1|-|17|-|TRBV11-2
CASSLVGRRAMNTEAFF
TGTGCCAGCAGCTTAGTTGGTCGGAGGGCAATGAACACTGAAGCTTTCTTT
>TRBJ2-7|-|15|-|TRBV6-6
CASSYSRIGPHEQYF
TGTGCCAGCAGTTACTCTCGCATTGGACCCCACGAGCAGTACTTC
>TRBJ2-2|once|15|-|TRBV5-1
CASSLVGTSHGELFF
TGCGCCAGCAGCTTGGTCGGGACATCTCACGGGGAGCTGTTTTTT
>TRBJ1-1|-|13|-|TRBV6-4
CASSRTAYTEAFF
TGTGCCAGCAGTCGGACGGCTTACACTGAAGCTTTCTTT
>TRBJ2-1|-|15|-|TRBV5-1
CASSLFLAADNEQFF
TGCGCCAGCAGCTTGTTCCTAGCAGCAGACAATGAGCAGTTCTTC
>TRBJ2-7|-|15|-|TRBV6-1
CASSTRDTGLPEQYF
TGTGCCAGCAGTACCCGAGACACAGGACTTCCCGAGCAGTACTTC
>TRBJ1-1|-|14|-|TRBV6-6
CASSSVGTYTEAFF
TGTGCCAGCAGTTCCGTTGGAACCTACACTGAAGCTTTCTTT
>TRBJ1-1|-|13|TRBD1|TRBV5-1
CASSRRTGSEAFF
TGCGCCAGCAGCAGAAGGACAGGGAGTGAAGCTTTCTTT
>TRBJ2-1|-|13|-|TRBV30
CAWNPSSYNEQFF
TGTGCCTGGAACCCTAGCTCCTACAATGAGCAGTTCTTC
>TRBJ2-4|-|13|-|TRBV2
CASSVQPKNIQYF
TGTGCCAGCAGTGTTCAGCCCAAAAACATTCAGTACTTC